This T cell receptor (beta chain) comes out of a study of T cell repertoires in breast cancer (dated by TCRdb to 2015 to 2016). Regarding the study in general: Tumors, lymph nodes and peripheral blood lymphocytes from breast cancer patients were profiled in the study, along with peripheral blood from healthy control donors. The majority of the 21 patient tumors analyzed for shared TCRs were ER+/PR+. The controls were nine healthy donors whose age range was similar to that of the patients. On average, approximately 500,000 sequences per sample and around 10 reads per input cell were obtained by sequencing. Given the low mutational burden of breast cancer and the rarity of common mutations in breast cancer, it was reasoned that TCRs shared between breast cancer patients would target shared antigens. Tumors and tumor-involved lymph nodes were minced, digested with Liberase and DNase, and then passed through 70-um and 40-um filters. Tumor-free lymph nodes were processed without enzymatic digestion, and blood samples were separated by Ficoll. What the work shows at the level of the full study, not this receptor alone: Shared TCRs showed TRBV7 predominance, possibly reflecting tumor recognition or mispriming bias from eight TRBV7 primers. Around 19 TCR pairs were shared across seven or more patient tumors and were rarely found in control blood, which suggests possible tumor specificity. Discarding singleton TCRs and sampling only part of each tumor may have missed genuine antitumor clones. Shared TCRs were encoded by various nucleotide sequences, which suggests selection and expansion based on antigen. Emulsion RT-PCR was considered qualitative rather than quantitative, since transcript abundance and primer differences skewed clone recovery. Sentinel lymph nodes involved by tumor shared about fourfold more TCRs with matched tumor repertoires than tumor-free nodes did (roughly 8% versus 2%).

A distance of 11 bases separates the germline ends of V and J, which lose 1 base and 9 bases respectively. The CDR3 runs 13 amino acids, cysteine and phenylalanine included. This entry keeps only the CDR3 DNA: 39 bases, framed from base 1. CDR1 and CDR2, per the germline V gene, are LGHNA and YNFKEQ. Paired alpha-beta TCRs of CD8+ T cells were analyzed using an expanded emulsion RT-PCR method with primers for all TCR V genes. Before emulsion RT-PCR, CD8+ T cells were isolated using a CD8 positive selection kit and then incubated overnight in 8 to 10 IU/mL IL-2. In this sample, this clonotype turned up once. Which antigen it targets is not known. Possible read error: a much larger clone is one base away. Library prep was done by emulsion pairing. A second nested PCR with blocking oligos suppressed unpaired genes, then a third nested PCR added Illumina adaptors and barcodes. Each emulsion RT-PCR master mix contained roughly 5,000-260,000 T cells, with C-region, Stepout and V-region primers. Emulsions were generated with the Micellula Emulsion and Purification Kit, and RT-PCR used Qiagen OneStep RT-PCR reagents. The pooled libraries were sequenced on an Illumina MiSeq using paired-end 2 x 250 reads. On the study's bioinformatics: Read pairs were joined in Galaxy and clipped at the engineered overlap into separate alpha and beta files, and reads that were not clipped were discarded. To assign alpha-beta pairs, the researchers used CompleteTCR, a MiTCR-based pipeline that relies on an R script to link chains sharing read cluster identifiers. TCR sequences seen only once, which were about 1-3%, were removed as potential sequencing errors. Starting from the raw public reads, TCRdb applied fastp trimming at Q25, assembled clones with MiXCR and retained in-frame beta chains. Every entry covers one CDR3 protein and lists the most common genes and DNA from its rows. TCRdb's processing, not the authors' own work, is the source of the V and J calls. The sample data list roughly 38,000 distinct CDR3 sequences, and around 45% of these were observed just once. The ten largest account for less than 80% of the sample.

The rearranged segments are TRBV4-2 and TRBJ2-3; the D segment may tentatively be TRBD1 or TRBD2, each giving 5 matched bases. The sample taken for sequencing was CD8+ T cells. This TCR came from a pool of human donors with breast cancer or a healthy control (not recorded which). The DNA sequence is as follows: TGTGCCAGCAGCCAAGGTCTAGAGGGGACGCAGTATTTT. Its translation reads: CASSQGLEGTQYF.